This T cell receptor delta chain was identified during a study of γδ T cells in repeated Plasmodium falciparum infection. Study-level information: Age- and gender-matched Australian children served as comparison for malaria-exposed Malian children. Timepoints: baseline, immediately before selected infections, and 21 days after every infection.

Germline-derived CDR1 and CDR2 are TSWWSYY and QGS. This CDR3 spans 17 amino acids. TCRdb re-called clones from the multiplex PCR reads using CATT. This table has approximately 53,000 delta-chain clones, around 1.7% appearing once. This clone came up many times. The antigen is unknown. TCRdb pairs this DNA with a much larger clone's protein that differs at residue 13, likely a read error; the protein shown was translated from the DNA. Findings and caveats of the study: Waves of new clonotype selection appeared after repeated controlled infections in Vdelta2-negative, largely Vdelta1+, gammadelta T cells. Compared with Australian children, Malian Vdelta2-negative repertoires seemed more clonal, less diverse, less shared.

Vgamma9/Vdelta2+ and Vdelta2-negative gammadelta T cells were flow-sorted from PBMC for bulk sequencing. Sequenced sample: gamma-delta T cells from blood. The V call is TRDV1, the J call TRDJ1; possible D gene TRDD3, 5 bases. The sequence came from a pool of human donors (malaria-infected and uninfected, not separated). The CDR3 here is CALGEVTVLVFTNKVIF. The CDR3 DNA sequence: TGTGCTCTTGGGGAAGTTACCGTACTGGTTTTCACCAATAAAGTCATCTTT.